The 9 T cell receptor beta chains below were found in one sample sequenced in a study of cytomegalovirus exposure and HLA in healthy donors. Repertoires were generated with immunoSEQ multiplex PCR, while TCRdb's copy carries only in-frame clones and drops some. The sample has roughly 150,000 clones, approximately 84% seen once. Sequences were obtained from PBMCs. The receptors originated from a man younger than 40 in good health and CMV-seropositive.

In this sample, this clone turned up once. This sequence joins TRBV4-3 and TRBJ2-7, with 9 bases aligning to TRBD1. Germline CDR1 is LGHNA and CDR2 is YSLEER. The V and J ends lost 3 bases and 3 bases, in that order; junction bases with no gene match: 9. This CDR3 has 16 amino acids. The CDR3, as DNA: TGCGCCAGCAGCCAGGGTGCCTGGGGACAGGGCTACGAGCAGTACTTC. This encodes CASSQGAWGQGYEQYF.

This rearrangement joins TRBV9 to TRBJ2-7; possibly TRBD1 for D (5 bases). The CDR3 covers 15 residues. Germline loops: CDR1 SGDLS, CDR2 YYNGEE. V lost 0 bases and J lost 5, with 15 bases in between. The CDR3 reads CASSVGAHGQDEQYF. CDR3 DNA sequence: TGTGCCAGCAGCGTAGGGGCCCACGGACAAGACGAGCAGTACTTC.

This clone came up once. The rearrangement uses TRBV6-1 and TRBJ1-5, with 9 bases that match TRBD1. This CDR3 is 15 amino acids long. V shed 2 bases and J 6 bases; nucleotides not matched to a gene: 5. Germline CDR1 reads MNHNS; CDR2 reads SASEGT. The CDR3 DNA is TGTGCCAGCAGTGAAAGAGGGACAGGGTTTCAGCCCCAGCATTTT. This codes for CASSERGTGFQPQHF.

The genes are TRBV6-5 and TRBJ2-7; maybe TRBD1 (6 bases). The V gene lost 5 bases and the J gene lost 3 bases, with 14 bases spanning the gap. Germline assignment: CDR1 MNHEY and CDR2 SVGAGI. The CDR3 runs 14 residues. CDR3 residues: CASSPPRDIYEQYF. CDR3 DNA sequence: TGTGCCAGCAGTCCCCCCCGGGACATCTACGAGCAGTACTTC.

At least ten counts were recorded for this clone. The CDR3 is CSVTDLDRGFTDTQYF. The CDR3 bases are TGCAGCGTGACGGACCTGGACAGGGGTTTCACAGATACGCAGTATTTT. This rearrangement joins TRBV29-1 to TRBJ2-3; 9 positions agree with TRBD1. V was pared by 6 bases and J by 2 bases, with 12 bases of the junction left unmatched. The CDR3 consists of 16 residues. The germline V gene has CDR1 SQVTM and CDR2 ANQGSEA.

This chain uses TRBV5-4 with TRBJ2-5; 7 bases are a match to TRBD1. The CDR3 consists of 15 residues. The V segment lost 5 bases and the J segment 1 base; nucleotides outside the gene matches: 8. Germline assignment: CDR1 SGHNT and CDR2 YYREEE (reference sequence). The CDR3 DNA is TGTGCCAGCAGTTCTCAGACAGGGAGCCAAGAGACCCAGTACTTC. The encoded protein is CASSSQTGSQETQYF.

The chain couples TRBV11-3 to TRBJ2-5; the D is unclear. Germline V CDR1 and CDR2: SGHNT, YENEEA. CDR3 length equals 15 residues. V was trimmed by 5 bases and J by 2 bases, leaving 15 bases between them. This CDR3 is CASSARSSEQETQYF. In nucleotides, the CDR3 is TGTGCCAGCAGCGCCCGGTCAAGCGAGCAAGAGACCCAGTACTTC.

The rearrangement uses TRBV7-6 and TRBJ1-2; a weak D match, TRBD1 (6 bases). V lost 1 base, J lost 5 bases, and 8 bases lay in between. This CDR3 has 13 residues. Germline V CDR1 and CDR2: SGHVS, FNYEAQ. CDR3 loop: CASSLGQEYGYTF. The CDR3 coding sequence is TGTGCCAGCAGCTTAGGACAGGAATATGGCTACACCTTC.

In nucleotides, the CDR3 is TGTGCCAGCCGCAGCGTCTTAGCGGGAGGGCCGAGGGAGACCCAGTACTTC. It encodes CASRSVLAGGPRETQYF. The chain joins TRBV27 to TRBJ2-5; 11 bases line up with TRBD2. The J segment lost 5 bases and the V segment lost 8 bases, leaving 16 bases of the junction unmatched. The germline CDR1 and CDR2 sequences are MNHEY and SMNVEV (reference sequence). The CDR3 totals 17 residues.